This T cell receptor (beta chain) was recovered during a study of blood T cell repertoires in COVID-19. The CDR3 spans 15 residues. Trimming shortened V by 5 bases and J by 5 bases, and 18 bases separated the two germline ends. Per the germline V gene, CDR1 is LGHNA and CDR2 is YSLEER. Assay: immunoSEQ multiplex PCR; the TCRdb copy retains only in-frame clones and omits some. The sample includes about 240,000 clones, about four fifths of them seen just once. The TCR originated in a woman over 75 with COVID-19, enrolled during active disease. Sequencing was done on a sample of peripheral blood. V and J are TRBV4-3 and TRBJ1-2, with TRBD1 as a possible D gene (6 bases). The CDR3 sequence: CASSWGDGGQYGYTF. CDR3 DNA sequence: TGCGCCAGCAGCTGGGGGGACGGGGGGCAGTATGGCTACACCTTC.